The 30 T cell receptor beta chains below were found in one sample sequenced in a study of cytotoxic CD8 clonotypes in ibrutinib-treated CLL. The method was immunoSEQ multiplex PCR; TCRdb's version includes in-frame clones alone and lacks a portion of them. The sample lists about 4,200 clones, about 80% occurring once. This material consisted of PBMCs, taken before ibrutinib treatment. Source of these receptors: a human donor with chronic lymphocytic leukemia.

This clone was found a few times. The chain employs TRBV5-1 and TRBJ2-1; D is uncertain. V shed 0 bases and J shed 10 bases, with 5 bases lying between them. CDR1 SGHRS and CDR2 YFSETQ come from the germline V gene. The CDR3 length is 11 residues. The DNA for the CDR3 is TGCGCCAGCAGCTTGGCCATGGAGCAGTTCTTC. Amino acid sequence: CASSLAMEQFF.

V gene TRBV6-5 combines with J gene TRBJ1-2; a weak D match, TRBD1 (5 bases). Trimming shortened V by 6 bases and J by 3 bases, and 14 bases separated the two germline ends. Germline V gene data show CDR1 as MNHEY and CDR2 as SVGAGI. This CDR3 comprises 14 residues. The DNA for the CDR3 is TGTGCCAGCAGGAACGCTGGCAGGGACTATGGCTACACCTTC. This sequence encodes CASRNAGRDYGYTF.

This clone was observed a few times. The CDR3 loop reads CASSLATAGPYGYTF. The CDR3 DNA reads as TGCGCCAGCAGCTTGGCCACGGCAGGGCCCTATGGCTACACCTTC. This chain connects TRBV5-1 to TRBJ1-2, with D perhaps matching TRBD1 (5 bases). Germline lookup yields CDR1 SGHRS and CDR2 YFSETQ. This CDR3 region has 15 residues. The V gene lost 0 bases and the J gene lost 4 bases, with 13 bases spanning the gap.

The chain has TRBV10-3 and TRBJ2-7; 9 bases fit TRBD2. This CDR3 spans 12 amino acids. Germline lookup yields CDR1 ENHRY and CDR2 SYGVKD. V was pared by 8 bases and J by 4 bases, with 3 bases of the junction left unmatched. CDR3 protein: CAIGTSSYEQYF. The DNA for the CDR3 is TGTGCCATCGGGACTAGCTCTTACGAGCAGTACTTC.

The rearrangement uses TRBV6-6 and TRBJ2-5; no clear D. The CDR3 is made up of 13 amino acids. The germline V and J ends were trimmed by 2 bases and 4 bases, with 8 bases remaining between them. Germline lookup yields CDR1 MNHNY and CDR2 SVGAGI (reference sequence). CDR3: CASSYGRGETQYF. CDR3 sequence (DNA): TGTGCCAGCAGTTACGGCAGAGGAGAGACCCAGTACTTC.

DNA for the CDR3: TGCGCCAGCGCATCACAGGGCCCAGGGAATGAGCAGTTCTTC. It yields the protein CASASQGPGNEQFF. The chain recombines TRBV5-1 with TRBJ2-1; a weak D match, TRBD1 (6 bases). Trimming took 7 bases from V and 7 from J, leaving 18 bases between them. The CDR3 loop spans 14 amino acids. CDR1 is SGHRS, CDR2 YFSETQ, per germline. Supplemented by reference TRBV5-1 and TRBJ2-1, the full variable domain reads KAGVTQTPRYLIKTRGQQVTLSCSPISGHRSVSWYQQTPGQGLQFLFEYFSETQRNKGNFPGRFSGRQFSNSRSEMNVSTLELGDSALYLCASASQGPGNEQFFGPGTRLTVL.

This clone was seen a handful of times. The rearrangement links TRBV11-2 to TRBJ2-5, with D unresolved. The germline V gene encodes CDR1 SGHAT and CDR2 FQNNGV. The CDR3 has 14 residues. V lost 1 base and J 5 bases, leaving 11 bases between the germline ends. CDR3: CASSLGVVGETQYF. CDR3 nucleotides: TGTGCCAGCAGCTTAGGCGTGGTTGGGGAGACCCAGTACTTC.

This clone was observed a single time. The chain employs TRBV2 and TRBJ2-4; perhaps TRBD1 as D (6 bases). The CDR3 has 15 amino acids. The germline V gene has CDR1 SNHLY and CDR2 FYNNEI. V gave up 4 bases and J gave up 1 base, with 11 bases separating them. The chain's CDR3 is CASSATGTAKNIQYF. In DNA form, the CDR3 reads TGTGCCAGCAGTGCCACAGGGACGGCCAAAAACATTCAGTACTTC. Based on the CDR3 plus reference TRBV2 and TRBJ2-4, the full variable domain is EPEVTQTPSHQVTQMGQEVILRCVPISNHLYFYWYRQILGQKVEFLVSFYNNEISEKSEIFDDQFSVERPDGSNFTLKIRSTKLEDSAMYFCASSATGTAKNIQYFGAGTRLSVL.

Written as DNA, the CDR3 is TGTGCCAGTAGTACGCTAGCGGGAGTAACAGATACGCAGTATTTT. Translation: CASSTLAGVTDTQYF. V is TRBV19 and J is TRBJ2-3, with TRBD2 identical over 10 bases. V lost 4 bases, J lost 3 bases, and 4 bases stayed unmatched. The length of the CDR3 is 15 residues. The V gene's germline CDR1 is LNHDA and CDR2 SQIVND (reference sequence).

Only one count was recorded for this clone. Germline is not matched at one junction end, which may reflect a read error. The rearrangement uses TRBV10-3 and TRBJ1-6, with D perhaps TRBD1 (5 bases). CDR1 is ENHRY, CDR2 SYGVKD, per germline. The CDR3 is 15 residues long. The CDR3 loop is CAISQSDRNNSPLHF. CDR3 DNA: TGTGCCATCAGTCAGTCTGACAGAAATAATTCACCCCTCCACTTT.

J is TRBJ1-1 and V is TRBV9; 9 bases line up with TRBD1. Germline V gene lookup returns CDR1 SGDLS and CDR2 YYNGEE. There are 15 residues in the CDR3. The V segment lost 4 bases and the J segment 4 bases; nucleotides outside the gene matches: 8. The CDR3 reads CASSPRTGAFTEAFF. The CDR3 nucleotides read TGTGCCAGCAGCCCAAGGACAGGGGCGTTCACTGAAGCTTTCTTT.

V usage is TRBV4-2 and J usage is TRBJ1-2; possibly TRBD1 for D (5 bases). Germline loops: CDR1 LGHNA, CDR2 YNFKEQ. The ends were cut back, 0 bases at V and 13 bases at J, with 12 bases in the middle. The CDR3 sequence is 12 residues long. CDR3 amino acids: CASSQDRQGGTF. In DNA form, the CDR3 reads TGTGCCAGCAGCCAAGACCGGCAGGGAGGCACCTTC.

The rearrangement joins TRBV5-5 to TRBJ2-1; D is possibly TRBD1 (6 bases). Per the germline V gene, CDR1 is SGHKS and CDR2 is YYEKEE (reference sequence). The V and J ends lost 0 bases and 5 bases respectively, with 12 bases between them. The CDR3 consists of 15 residues. CDR3 protein: CASSLVRTADNEQFF. The CDR3 bases are TGTGCCAGCAGCTTGGTTCGGACAGCAGACAATGAGCAGTTCTTC.

The V call is TRBV5-1, the J call TRBJ1-3; D remains ambiguous. Per the germline V gene, CDR1 is SGHRS and CDR2 is YFSETQ. The ends were cut back, 2 bases at V and 0 bases at J, with 12 bases in the middle. The CDR3 runs 16 residues. The CDR3 loop reads CASSFGGTDSGNTIYF. CDR3 nucleotide sequence: TGCGCCAGCAGCTTTGGCGGAACCGACTCTGGAAACACCATATATTTT.

This rearrangement joins TRBV6-5 to TRBJ1-1, with a tentative D call TRBD1 (5 bases). The CDR3 has 14 amino acids. Germline CDR1 reads MNHEY; CDR2 reads SVGAGI. The germline V and J ends were trimmed by 6 bases and 4 bases, with 15 bases remaining between them. The CDR3 nucleotides are TGTGCCAGCAGCCGAGGTGTGGGGACCACTGAAGCTTTCTTT. It codes for CASSRGVGTTEAFF.

This chain joins TRBV7-9 and TRBJ2-2; TRBD1 aligns across 7 bases. This CDR3 is 16 amino acids long. The V and J ends lost 5 bases and 4 bases, in that order; junction bases with no gene match: 10. Per germline, CDR1 SEHNR and CDR2 FQNEAQ (reference sequence). The CDR3 loop reads CASSETGQPSTGELFF. CDR3 nucleotides: TGTGCCAGCAGCGAGACGGGACAGCCCAGCACCGGGGAGCTGTTTTTT.

This clone appeared a single time. V usage is TRBV2 and J usage is TRBJ2-7; D unclear. The CDR3 runs to 12 residues. Germline assignment: CDR1 SNHLY and CDR2 FYNNEI. V was clipped by 7 bases and J by 2 bases, with 9 bases between them. The CDR3 region is CASTDGAYEQYF. The CDR3 DNA is TGTGCCAGCACCGACGGCGCCTACGAGCAGTACTTC.

This clone was counted only a few times. This chain connects TRBV4-1 to TRBJ2-1; D ambiguous. CDR1 is MGHRA, CDR2 YSYEKL, per germline. Trimming removed 0 bases from V and 1 base from J, with 7 bases in between. The CDR3 extends over 15 amino acids. As DNA, the CDR3 is TGCGCCAGCAGCCAAGACACATCTTCCTACAATGAGCAGTTCTTC. Residues: CASSQDTSSYNEQFF.

This clone was detected a few times. The rearrangement links TRBV2 to TRBJ1-1, with D maybe TRBD1 (6 bases). In germline, CDR1 is SNHLY, CDR2 FYNNEI. This CDR3 has 15 amino acids. The germline V and J ends were trimmed by 4 bases and 3 bases, with 15 bases remaining between them. CDR3 DNA sequence: TGTGCCAGCAGTGCTAACCGGAACAGGGACACTGAAGCTTTCTTT. Its translation: CASSANRNRDTEAFF.

The genes are TRBV6-1 and TRBJ2-5; D unresolved. This CDR3 region has 13 residues. V lost 7 bases and J 5 bases, leaving 14 bases between the germline ends. From germline, CDR1 is MNHNS and CDR2 SASEGT. CDR3 sequence (DNA): TGTGCCAGCACGGAGCCCGCGCTGGAGACCCAGTACTTC. This sequence encodes CASTEPALETQYF.

The gene calls are TRBV6-5 and TRBJ2-7; 11 nucleotides align to TRBD2. Germline V lookup: CDR1 MNHEY, CDR2 SVGAGI. The length of the CDR3 is 15 residues. J gave up 2 bases and V 2 bases, and 2 bases lay outside the gene matches. The CDR3 DNA reads as TGTGCCAGCAGTTACGGGACTAGCGGAACCTACGAGCAGTACTTC. Its protein is CASSYGTSGTYEQYF.

The chain joins TRBV30 to TRBJ2-7; 12 positions agree with TRBD2. The CDR3 sequence is 13 residues long. The germline V gene has CDR1 GTSNPN and CDR2 SVGIG (reference sequence). The CDR3 here is CASPGTSGYEQYF. Written as DNA, the CDR3 is TGTGCTTCCCCTGGGACTAGCGGGTACGAGCAGTACTTC.

CDR3 region: CASSHDGTRGERGNTIYF. The CDR3 bases are TGCGCCAGCAGTCACGATGGGACCAGGGGAGAGCGGGGAAACACCATATATTTT. The V and J genes are TRBV23-1 and TRBJ1-3; possible D gene TRBD1, 6 bases. TRBV23-1 is an ORF, with its function uncertain. The CDR3 sequence is 18 residues long. V was clipped by 3 bases and J by 4 bases, with 22 bases between them.

The chain uses TRBV7-8 and TRBJ2-2; TRBD1 is a possible D gene (6 bases). CDR1 is SGHVS and CDR2 is FQNEAQ in the germline V gene. Trimming stripped 6 bases from V and 6 bases from J, with 8 bases between. The CDR3 sequence is 12 residues long. CDR3 coding DNA: TGTGCCAGCAGGCGACAGGCCGGGGAGCTGTTTTTT. Encoded protein: CASRRQAGELFF.

In this sample, this clone turned up once. The chain is built from TRBV5-1 and TRBJ2-5; 7 nucleotides line up with TRBD1. Germline V lookup: CDR1 SGHRS, CDR2 YFSETQ. V lost 7 bases and J lost 2; bases outside the gene matches: 8. CDR3 size: 14 residues. This chain's CDR3 is CASRSDRDQETQYF. CDR3 nucleotides: TGCGCCAGCCGATCCGACAGGGATCAAGAGACCCAGTACTTC.

A word on this clone: A far larger clone is just one base off, so this is likely a read error. The rearrangement joins TRBV5-6 to TRBJ2-3, with D possibly TRBD2 on 5 matching bases. This CDR3 comprises 17 residues. Germline CDR1 reads SGHDT; CDR2 reads YYEEEE. The CDR3 protein is CACSPELREAGTDTQYF. CDR3 nucleotide sequence: TGTGCCTGCAGCCCCGAGTTACGGGAAGCAGGTACAGATACGCAGTATTTT.

The rearrangement uses TRBV9 and TRBJ2-3; the match to TRBD1 covers 7 bases. The CDR3 has 15 amino acids. Looked up from germline, CDR1 is SGDLS and CDR2 is YYNGEE. V was pared by 4 bases and J by 5 bases, with 10 bases of the junction left unmatched. In nucleotides, the CDR3 is TGTGCCAGCAGCTTCGGACAGGCGTTTAGAGATACGCAGTATTTT. Translating it yields CASSFGQAFRDTQYF.

The rearrangement uses TRBV29-1 and TRBJ2-2; D possibly corresponds to TRBD1 (6 bases). Germline CDR1 and CDR2: SQVTM and ANQGSEA. V was pared by 0 bases and J by 3 bases, with 17 bases between. This CDR3 is 17 amino acids long. In DNA form, the CDR3 reads TGCAGCGTTGAAGATATGGAGAGACAGGACTACACCGGGGAGCTGTTTTTT. It is translated as CSVEDMERQDYTGELFF.

The chain employs TRBV7-2 and TRBJ1-1; D perhaps matches TRBD1 (6 bases). Germline CDR1 and CDR2: SGHTA and FQGNSA. V lost 1 base and J 0 bases, leaving 9 bases between the germline ends. The CDR3 is 15 residues long. This CDR3 is CASSLVAGVNTEAFF. DNA of the CDR3: TGTGCCAGCAGCTTAGTAGCAGGGGTGAACACTGAAGCTTTCTTT.

V and J are TRBV10-1 and TRBJ1-1; D ambiguous. This CDR3 has 15 residues. Trimming stripped 6 bases from V and 0 bases from J, with 14 bases between. Germline V gives CDR1 WNHNN, CDR2 SYGVQD (reference sequence). CDR3 region: CASRQQPGMNTEAFF. The DNA of the CDR3 is TGCGCCAGCAGACAACAGCCGGGAATGAACACTGAAGCTTTCTTT.